The 3 T cell receptor beta chains below were found in one sample sequenced in a study of cytomegalovirus exposure and HLA in healthy donors. PCR amplification relied on 60 Vbeta primers (plus 13 Jbeta primers). Sequencing was performed with immunoSEQ multiplex PCR; in TCRdb, only in-frame clones are kept and a portion is missing. The table records fewer than 150,000 clones, 70% to 80% of them present only once. The sequenced material came from PBMCs. These receptors were taken from a woman aged 40 to 50 in good health and CMV-seropositive.

This clone turned up a few times. The chain uses TRBV7-3 and TRBJ2-3; D may be TRBD2 (6 bases). The germline V gene encodes CDR1 SGHTA and CDR2 FQGTGA. CDR3 length equals 12 residues. With 10 bases removed from V and 4 bases from J, the gap between germline ends came to 12 bases. The CDR3 DNA sequence: TGTGCCACCCGAGCGGGTCCAGATACGCAGTATTTT. This encodes CATRAGPDTQYF.

Only a few counts were recorded for this clone. The gene calls are TRBV1 and TRBJ2-7; the table's D call of TRBD2 was not tested on the DNA. TRBV1 is a documented pseudogene. The CDR3 extends over 15 amino acids. CDR3 amino acids: CTSSQVPRVPREQYF. DNA of the CDR3: TGCACCAGCAGCCAAGTCCCTAGAGTGCCGAGGGAGCAGTACTTC.

The gene calls are TRBV2 and TRBJ2-3; 7 bases agree with TRBD2. Germline V gene lookup returns CDR1 SNHLY and CDR2 FYNNEI. The CDR3 runs to 15 residues. J was trimmed by 0 bases and V by 3 bases; bases with no gene match: 3. The CDR3 reads CASSDRRGSTDTQYF. The CDR3 nucleotides read TGTGCCAGCAGTGACCGGCGGGGGAGCACAGATACGCAGTATTTT.